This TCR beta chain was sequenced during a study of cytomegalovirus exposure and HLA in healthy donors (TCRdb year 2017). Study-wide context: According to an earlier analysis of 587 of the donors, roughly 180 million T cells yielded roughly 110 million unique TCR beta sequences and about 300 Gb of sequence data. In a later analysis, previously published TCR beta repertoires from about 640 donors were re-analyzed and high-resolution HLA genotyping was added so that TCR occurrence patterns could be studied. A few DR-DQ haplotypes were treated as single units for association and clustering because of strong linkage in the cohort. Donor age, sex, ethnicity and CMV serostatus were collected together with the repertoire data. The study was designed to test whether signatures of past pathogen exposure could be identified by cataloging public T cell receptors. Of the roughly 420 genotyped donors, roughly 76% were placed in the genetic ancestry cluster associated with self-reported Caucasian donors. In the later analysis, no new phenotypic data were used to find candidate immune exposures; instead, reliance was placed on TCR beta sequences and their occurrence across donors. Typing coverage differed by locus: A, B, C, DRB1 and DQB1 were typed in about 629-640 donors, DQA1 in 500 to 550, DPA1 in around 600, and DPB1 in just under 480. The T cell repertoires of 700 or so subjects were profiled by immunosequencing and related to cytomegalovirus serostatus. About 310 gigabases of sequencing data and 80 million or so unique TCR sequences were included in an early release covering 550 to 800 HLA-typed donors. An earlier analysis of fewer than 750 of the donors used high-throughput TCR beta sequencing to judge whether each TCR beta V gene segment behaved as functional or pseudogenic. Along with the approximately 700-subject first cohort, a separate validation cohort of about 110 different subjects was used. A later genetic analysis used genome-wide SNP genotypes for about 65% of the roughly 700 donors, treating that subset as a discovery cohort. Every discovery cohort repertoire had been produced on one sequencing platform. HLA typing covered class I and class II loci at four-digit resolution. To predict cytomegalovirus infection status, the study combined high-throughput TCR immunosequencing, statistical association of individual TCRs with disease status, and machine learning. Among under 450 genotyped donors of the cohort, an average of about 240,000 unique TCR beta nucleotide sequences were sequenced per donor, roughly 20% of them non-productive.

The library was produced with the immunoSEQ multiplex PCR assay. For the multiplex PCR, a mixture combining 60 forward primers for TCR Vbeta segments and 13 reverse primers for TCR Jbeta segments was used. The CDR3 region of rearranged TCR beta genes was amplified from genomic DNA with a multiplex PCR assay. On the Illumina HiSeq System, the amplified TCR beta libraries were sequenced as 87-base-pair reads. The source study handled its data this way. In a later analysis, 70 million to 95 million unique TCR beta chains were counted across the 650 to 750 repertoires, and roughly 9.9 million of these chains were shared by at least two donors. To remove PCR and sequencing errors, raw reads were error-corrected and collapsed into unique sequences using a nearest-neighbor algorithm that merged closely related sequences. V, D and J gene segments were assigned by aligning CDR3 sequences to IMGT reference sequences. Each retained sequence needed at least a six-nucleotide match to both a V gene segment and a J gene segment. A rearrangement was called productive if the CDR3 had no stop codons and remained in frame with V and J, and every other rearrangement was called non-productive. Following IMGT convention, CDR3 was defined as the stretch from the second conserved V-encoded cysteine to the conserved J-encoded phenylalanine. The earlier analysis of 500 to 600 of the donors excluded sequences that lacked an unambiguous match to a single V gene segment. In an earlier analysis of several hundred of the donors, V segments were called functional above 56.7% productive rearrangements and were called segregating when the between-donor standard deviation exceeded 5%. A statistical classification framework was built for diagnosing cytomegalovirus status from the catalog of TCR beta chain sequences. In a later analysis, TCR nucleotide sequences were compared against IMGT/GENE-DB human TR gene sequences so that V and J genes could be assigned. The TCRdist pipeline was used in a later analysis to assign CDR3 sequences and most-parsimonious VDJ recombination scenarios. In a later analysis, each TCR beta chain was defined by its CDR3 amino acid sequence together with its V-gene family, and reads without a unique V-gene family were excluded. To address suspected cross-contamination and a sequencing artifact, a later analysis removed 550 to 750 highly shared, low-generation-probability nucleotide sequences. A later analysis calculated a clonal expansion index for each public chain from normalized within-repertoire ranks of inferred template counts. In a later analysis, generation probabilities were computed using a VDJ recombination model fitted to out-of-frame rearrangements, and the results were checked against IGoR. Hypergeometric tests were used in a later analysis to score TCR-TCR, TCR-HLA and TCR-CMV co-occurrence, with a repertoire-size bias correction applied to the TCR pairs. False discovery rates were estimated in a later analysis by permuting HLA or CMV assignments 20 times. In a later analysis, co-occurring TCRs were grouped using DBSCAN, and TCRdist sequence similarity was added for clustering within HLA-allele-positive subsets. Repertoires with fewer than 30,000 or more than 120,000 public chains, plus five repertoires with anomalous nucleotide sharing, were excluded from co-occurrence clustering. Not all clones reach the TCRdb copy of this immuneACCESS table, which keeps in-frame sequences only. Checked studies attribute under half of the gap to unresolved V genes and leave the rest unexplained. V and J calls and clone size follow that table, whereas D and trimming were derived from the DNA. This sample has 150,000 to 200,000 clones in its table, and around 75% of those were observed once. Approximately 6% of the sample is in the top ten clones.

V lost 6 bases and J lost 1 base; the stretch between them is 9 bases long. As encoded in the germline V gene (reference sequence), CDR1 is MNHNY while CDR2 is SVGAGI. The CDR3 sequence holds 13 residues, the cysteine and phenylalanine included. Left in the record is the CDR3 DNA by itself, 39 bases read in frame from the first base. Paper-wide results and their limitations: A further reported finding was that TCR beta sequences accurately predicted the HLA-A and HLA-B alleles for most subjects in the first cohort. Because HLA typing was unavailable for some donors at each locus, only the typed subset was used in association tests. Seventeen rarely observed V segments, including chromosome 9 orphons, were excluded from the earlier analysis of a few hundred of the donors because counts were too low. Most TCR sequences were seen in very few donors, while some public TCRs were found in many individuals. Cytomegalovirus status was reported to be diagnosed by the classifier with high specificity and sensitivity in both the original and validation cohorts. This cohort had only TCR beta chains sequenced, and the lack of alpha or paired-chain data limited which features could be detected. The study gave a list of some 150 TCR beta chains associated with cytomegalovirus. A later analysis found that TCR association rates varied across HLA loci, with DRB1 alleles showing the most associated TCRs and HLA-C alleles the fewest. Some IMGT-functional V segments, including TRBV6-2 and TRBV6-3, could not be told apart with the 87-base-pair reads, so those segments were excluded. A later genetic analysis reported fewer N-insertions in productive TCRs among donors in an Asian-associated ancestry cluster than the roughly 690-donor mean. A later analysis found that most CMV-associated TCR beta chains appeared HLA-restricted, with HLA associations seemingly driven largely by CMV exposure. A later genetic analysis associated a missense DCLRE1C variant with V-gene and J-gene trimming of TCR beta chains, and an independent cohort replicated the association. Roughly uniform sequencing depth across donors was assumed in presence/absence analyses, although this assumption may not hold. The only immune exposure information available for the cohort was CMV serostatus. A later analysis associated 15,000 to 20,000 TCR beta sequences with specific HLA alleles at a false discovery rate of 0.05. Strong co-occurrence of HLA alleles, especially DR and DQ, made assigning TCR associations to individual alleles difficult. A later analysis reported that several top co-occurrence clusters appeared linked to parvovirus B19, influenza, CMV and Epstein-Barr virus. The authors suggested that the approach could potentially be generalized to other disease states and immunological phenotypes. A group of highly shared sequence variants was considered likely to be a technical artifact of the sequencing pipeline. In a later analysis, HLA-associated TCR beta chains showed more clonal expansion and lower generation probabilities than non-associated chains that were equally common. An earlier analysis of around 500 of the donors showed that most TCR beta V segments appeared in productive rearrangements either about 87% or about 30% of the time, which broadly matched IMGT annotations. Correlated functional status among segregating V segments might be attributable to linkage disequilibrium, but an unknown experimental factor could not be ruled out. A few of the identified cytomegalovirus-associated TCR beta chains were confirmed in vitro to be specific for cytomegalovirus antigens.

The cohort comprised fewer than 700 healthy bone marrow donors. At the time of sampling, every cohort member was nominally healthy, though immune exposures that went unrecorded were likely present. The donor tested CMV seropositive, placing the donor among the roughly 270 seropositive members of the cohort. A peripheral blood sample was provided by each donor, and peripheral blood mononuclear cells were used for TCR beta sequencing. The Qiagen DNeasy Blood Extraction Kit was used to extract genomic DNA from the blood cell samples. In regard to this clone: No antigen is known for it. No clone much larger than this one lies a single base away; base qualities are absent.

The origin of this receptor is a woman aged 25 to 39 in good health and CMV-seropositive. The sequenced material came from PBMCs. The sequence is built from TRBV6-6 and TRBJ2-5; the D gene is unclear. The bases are TGTGCCAGCAGCTCGATGGCCCAAGAGACCCAGTACTTC. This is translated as CASSSMAQETQYF.